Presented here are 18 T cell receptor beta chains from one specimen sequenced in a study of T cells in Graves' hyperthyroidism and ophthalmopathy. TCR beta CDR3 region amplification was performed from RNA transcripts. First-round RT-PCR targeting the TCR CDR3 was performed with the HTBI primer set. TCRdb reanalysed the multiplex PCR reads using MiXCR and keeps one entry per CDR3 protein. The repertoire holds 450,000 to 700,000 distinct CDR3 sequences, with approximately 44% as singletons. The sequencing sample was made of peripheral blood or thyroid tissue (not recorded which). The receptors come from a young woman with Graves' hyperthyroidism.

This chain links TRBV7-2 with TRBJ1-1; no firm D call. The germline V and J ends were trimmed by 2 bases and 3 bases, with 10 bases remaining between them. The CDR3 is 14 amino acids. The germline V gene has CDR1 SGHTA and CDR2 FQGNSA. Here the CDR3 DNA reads TGTGCCAGCAGCTTAACTGGGCGGTACACTGAAGCTTTCTTT. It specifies CASSLTGRYTEAFF.

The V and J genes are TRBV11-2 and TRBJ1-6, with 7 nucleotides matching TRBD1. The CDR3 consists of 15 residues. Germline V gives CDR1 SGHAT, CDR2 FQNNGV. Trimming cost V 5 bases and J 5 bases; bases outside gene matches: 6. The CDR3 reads CASSRTGGNNSPLHF. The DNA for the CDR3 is TGTGCCAGCAGCCGGACAGGCGGAAATAATTCACCCCTCCACTTT.

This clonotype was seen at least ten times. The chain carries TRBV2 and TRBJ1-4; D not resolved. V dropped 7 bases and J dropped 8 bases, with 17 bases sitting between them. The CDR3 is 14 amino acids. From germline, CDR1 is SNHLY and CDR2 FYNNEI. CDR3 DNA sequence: TGTGCCAGCAAAACGACATGGGCAGGAGAAAAACTGTTTTTT. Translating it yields CASKTTWAGEKLFF.

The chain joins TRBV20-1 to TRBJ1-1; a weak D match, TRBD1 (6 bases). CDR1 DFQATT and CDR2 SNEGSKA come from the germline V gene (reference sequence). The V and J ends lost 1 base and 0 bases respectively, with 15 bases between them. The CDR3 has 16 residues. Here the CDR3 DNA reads TGCAGTGCTAGAGTACGGGGGCCCGTTTTGAACACTGAAGCTTTCTTT. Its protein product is CSARVRGPVLNTEAFF.

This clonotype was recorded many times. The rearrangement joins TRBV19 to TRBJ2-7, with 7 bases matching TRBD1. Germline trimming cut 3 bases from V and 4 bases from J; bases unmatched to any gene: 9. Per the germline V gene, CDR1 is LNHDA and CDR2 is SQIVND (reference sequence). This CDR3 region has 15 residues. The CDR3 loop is CASSMAGTALYEQYF. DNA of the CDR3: TGTGCCAGTAGTATGGCCGGGACAGCACTATACGAGCAGTACTTC.

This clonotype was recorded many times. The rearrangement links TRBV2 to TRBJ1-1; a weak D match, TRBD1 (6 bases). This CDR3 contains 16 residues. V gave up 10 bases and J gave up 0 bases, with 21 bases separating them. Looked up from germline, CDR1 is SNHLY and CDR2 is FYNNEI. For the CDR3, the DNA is TGTGCCAACCAAGGACAGTTTCTCCCCATGAACACTGAAGCTTTCTTT. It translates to CANQGQFLPMNTEAFF. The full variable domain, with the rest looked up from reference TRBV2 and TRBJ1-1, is EPEVTQTPSHQVTQMGQEVILRCVPISNHLYFYWYRQILGQKVEFLVSFYNNEISEKSEIFDDQFSVERPDGSNFTLKIRSTKLEDSAMYFCANQGQFLPMNTEAFFGQGTRLTVV.

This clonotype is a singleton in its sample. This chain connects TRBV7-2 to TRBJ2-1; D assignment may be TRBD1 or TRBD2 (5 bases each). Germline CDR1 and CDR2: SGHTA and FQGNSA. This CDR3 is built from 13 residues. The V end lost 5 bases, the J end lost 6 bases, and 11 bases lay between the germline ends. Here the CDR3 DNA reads TGTGCCAGCAGCGTAGGGACCAGCAATGAGCAGTTCTTC. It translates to CASSVGTSNEQFF.

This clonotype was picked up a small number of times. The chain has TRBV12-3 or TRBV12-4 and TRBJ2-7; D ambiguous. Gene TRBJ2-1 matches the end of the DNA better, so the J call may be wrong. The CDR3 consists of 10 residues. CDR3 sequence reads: CASSPNEQFF. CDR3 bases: TGTGCCAGCAGCCCCAATGAGCAGTTCTTC.

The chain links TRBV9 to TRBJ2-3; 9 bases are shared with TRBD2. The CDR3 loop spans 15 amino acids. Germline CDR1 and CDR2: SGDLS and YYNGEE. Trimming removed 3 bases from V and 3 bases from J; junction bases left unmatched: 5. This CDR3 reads CASSASGRRTDTQYF. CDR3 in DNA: TGTGCCAGCAGCGCGAGCGGGAGGCGGACAGATACGCAGTATTTT.

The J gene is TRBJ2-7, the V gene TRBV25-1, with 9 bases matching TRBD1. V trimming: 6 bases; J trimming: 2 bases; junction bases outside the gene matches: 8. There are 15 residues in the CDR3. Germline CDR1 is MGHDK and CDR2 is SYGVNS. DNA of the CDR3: TGTGCCAGCAGGGGAAGGACAGGGGAACCCTACGAGCAGTACTTC. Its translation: CASRGRTGEPYEQYF.

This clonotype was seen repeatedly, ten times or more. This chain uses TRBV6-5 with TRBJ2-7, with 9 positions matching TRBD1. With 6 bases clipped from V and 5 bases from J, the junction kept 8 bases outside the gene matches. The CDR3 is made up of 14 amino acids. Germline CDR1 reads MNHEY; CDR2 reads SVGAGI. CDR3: CASRPPGTGNEQYF. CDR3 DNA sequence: TGTGCCAGCAGACCCCCGGGGACAGGGAACGAGCAGTACTTC.

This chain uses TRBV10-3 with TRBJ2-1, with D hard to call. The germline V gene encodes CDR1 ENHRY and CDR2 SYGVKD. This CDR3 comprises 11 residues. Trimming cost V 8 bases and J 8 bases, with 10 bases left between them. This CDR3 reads CAIDDADEQFF. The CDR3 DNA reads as TGTGCCATCGACGACGCGGATGAGCAGTTCTTC.

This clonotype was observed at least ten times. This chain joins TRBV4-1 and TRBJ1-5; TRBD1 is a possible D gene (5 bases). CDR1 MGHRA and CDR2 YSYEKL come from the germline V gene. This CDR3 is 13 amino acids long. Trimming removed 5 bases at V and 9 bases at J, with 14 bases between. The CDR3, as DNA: TGCGCCAGCAGCGACGACAGTACGGTGCCCCAGCATTTT. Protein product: CASSDDSTVPQHF.

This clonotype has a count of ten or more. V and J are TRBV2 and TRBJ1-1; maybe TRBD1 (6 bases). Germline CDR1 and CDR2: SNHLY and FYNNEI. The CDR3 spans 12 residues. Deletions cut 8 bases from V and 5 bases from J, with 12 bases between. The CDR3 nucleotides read TGTGCCAGCGTGGGGGCAGGGACTGAAGCTTTCTTT. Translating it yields CASVGAGTEAFF.

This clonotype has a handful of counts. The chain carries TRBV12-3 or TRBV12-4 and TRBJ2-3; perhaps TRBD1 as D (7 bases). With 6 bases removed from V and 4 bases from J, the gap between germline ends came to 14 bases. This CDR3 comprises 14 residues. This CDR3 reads CASRRDSAADTQYF. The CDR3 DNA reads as TGTGCCAGCAGGCGGGACAGTGCTGCAGATACGCAGTATTTT.

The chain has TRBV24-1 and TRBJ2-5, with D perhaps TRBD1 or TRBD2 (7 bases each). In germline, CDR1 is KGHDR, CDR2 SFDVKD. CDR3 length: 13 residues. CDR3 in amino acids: CATGGQRQETQYF. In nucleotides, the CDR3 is TGTGCTACGGGGGGACAGCGGCAAGAGACCCAGTACTTC.

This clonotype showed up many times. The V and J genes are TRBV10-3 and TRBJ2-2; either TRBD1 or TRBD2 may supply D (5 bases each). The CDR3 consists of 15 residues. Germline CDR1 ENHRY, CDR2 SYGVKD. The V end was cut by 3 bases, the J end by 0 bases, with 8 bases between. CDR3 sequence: CAISERDANTGELFF. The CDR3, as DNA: TGTGCCATCAGTGAAAGGGACGCGAACACCGGGGAGCTGTTTTTT.

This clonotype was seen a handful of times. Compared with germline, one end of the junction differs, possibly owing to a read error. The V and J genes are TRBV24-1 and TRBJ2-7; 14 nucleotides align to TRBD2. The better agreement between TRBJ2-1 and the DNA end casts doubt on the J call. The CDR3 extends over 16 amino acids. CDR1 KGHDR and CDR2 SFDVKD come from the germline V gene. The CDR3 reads CATSDPGTSGSDEQFF. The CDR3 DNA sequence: TGTGCTACCAGTGACCCCGGGACTAGCGGGAGTGACGAGCAGTTCTTC.